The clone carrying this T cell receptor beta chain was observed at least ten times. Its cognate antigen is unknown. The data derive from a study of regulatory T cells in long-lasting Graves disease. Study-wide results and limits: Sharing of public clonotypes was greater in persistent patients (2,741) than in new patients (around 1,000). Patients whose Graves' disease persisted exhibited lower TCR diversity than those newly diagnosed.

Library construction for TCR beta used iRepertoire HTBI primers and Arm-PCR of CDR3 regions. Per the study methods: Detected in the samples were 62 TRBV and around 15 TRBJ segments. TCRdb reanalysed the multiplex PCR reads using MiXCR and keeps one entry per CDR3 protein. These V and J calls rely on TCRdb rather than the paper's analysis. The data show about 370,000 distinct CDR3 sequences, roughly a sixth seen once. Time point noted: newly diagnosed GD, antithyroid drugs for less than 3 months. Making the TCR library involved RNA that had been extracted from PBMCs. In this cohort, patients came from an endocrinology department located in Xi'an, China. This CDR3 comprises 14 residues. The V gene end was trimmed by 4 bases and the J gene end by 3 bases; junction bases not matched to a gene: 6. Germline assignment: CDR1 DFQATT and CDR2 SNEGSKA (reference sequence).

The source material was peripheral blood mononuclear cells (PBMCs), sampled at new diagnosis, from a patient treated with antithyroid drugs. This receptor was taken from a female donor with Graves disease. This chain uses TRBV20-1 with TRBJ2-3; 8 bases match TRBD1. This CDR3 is CSATGQGWTDTQYF. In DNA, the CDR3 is TGCAGTGCTACCGGACAGGGCTGGACAGATACGCAGTATTTT.